The 9 T cell receptor beta chains reported below all come from one sample, sequenced in a study of blood T cell repertoires in COVID-19. TCRdb's table, derived via immunoSEQ multiplex PCR, lists solely in-frame clones and lacks some. The profile shows fewer than 120,000 clones, 76% of them singletons. The specimen sequenced was peripheral blood. The receptor source for this set is a woman older than 75 with acute or convalescent COVID-19.

The table lists this clone with a few counts. This chain connects TRBV6-5 to TRBJ2-5; 8 bases are a match to TRBD1. Germline-derived CDR1 and CDR2 are MNHEY and SVGAGI. The CDR3 sequence is 15 residues long. V was clipped by 5 bases and J by 1 base; unmatched bases: 6. The CDR3 region has the DNA TGTGCCAGCAGTCAACTGGGGACAGGCCAAGAGACCCAGTACTTC. Its translation is CASSQLGTGQETQYF.

J is TRBJ1-6 and V is TRBV3-1 (or the pseudogene TRBV3-2); no reliable D call. The germline CDR1 and CDR2 sequences are LGHDT and YNNKEL (reference sequence). Trimming stripped 6 bases from V and 12 bases from J, with 9 bases between. The CDR3 contains 11 residues. The CDR3 nucleotides are TGTGCCAGCAGTCGGGGTGGACCCCTCCACTTT. The encoded protein is CASSRGGPLHF.

The CDR3 DNA is TGTGCCAGCAGTTTTCAGGGCTCTGAACCCGAAGCTTTCTTT. It yields the protein CASSFQGSEPEAFF. The chain links TRBV28 to TRBJ1-1; a possible D gene is TRBD1 (5 bases). Germline V gives CDR1 MDHEN, CDR2 SYDVKM. The CDR3 length is 14 residues. V lost 3 bases and J 8 bases, leaving 16 bases between the germline ends.

As DNA, the CDR3 is TGTGCCAGCAGCCACCGACAGGGCTGGAACTATGGCTACACCTTC. It encodes CASSHRQGWNYGYTF. V usage is TRBV3-1 (or the pseudogene TRBV3-2) and J usage is TRBJ1-2; 7 bases match TRBD1. The CDR3 contains 15 residues. Trimming at V came to 3 bases and at J to 2 bases, leaving 6 bases not matched to a gene. Per the germline V gene, CDR1 is LGHDT and CDR2 is YNNKEL (reference sequence).

The chain combines TRBV6-5 with TRBJ2-7, with TRBD2 matching over 10 bases. Per the germline V gene, CDR1 is MNHEY and CDR2 is SVGAGI. V lost 10 bases and J lost 4; bases outside the gene matches: 10. CDR3 length: 14 residues. The CDR3 DNA sequence: TGTGCCACGGCCCGGACTAGCGGATCTTACGAGCAGTACTTC. This codes for CATARTSGSYEQYF.

The sample holds one count of this clone. V is TRBV6-5 and J is TRBJ1-2, with 11 bases identical to TRBD1. Germline V gene lookup returns CDR1 MNHEY and CDR2 SVGAGI. V was pared by 11 bases and J by 4 bases, with 12 bases of the junction left unmatched. This CDR3 comprises 15 residues. The CDR3 reads CAGGTGGVVGYGYTF. The CDR3 nucleotides are TGTGCCGGTGGGACAGGGGGTGTGGTCGGCTATGGCTACACCTTC.

The gene calls are TRBV12-3 or TRBV12-4 and TRBJ1-6, with unresolved D. The germline V and J ends were trimmed by 3 bases and 6 bases, with 6 bases remaining between them. The CDR3 totals 13 residues. The CDR3 here is CASSLLGNSPLHF. CDR3 bases: TGTGCCAGCAGTTTGCTAGGTAATTCACCCCTCCACTTT.

The rearrangement joins TRBV5-1 to TRBJ2-1; TRBD2 matches 8 bases. Germline V CDR1 and CDR2: SGHRS, YFSETQ. V dropped 3 bases and J dropped 15; count of bases not matched to a gene: 17. The CDR3 sequence is 15 residues long. The CDR3 is CASSSPQVVAGFPFF. CDR3 sequence (DNA): TGCGCCAGCAGCTCCCCCCAGGTAGTAGCGGGATTCCCGTTCTTC. The entire variable domain, with the rest obtained from reference TRBV5-1 and TRBJ2-1, is as follows: KAGVTQTPRYLIKTRGQQVTLSCSPISGHRSVSWYQQTPGQGLQFLFEYFSETQRNKGNFPGRFSGRQFSNSRSEMNVSTLELGDSALYLCASSSPQVVAGFPFFGPGTRLTVL.

This clone was counted only a few times. The same CDR3 is also encoded by other DNA sequences in this sample. The chain joins TRBV4-3 to TRBJ2-3, with no clear D. The V end lost 0 bases, the J end lost 3 bases, and 10 bases lay between the germline ends. The CDR3 sequence is 15 residues long. Germline values: CDR1 LGHNA, CDR2 YSLEER. CDR3 residues: CASSQDGQGTDTQYF. The CDR3 DNA sequence: TGCGCCAGCAGCCAAGATGGGCAAGGTACAGATACGCAGTATTTT.